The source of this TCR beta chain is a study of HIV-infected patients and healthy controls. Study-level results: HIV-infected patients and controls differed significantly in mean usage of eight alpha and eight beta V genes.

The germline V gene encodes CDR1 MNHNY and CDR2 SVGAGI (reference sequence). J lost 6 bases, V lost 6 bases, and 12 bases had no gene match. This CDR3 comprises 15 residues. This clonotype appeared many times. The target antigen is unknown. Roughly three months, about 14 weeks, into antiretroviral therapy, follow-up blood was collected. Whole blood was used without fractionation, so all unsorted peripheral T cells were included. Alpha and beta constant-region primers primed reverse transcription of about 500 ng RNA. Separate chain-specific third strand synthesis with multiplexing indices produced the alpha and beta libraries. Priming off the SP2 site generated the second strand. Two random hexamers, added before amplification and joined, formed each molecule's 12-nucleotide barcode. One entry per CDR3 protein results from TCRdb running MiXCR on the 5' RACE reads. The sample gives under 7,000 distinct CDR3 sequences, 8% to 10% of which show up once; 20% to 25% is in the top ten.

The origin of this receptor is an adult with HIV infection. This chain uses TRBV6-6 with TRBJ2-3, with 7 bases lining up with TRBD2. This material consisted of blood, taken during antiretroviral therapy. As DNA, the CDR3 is TGTGCCAGCAGCCAAAGCGGGGACTCCGCCGATACGCAGTATTTT. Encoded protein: CASSQSGDSADTQYF.